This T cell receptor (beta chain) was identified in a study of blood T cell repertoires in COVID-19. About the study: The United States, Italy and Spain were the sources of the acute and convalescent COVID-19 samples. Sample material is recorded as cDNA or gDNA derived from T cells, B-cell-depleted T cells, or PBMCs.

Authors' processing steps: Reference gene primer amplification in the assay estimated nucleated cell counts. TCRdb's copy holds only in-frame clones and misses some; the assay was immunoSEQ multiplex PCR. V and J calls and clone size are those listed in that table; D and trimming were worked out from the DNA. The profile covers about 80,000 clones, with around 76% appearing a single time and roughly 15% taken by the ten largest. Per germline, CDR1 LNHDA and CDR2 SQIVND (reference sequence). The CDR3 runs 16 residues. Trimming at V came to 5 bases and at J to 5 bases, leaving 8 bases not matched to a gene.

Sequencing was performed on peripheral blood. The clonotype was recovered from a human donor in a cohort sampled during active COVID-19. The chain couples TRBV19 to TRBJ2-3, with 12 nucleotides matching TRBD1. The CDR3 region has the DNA TGTGCCAGTAGTCTCGGGGACAGGGGGCGAGTAGATACGCAGTATTTT. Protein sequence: CASSLGDRGRVDTQYF. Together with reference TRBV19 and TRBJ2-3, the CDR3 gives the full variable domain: DGGITQSPKYLFRKEGQNVTLSCEQNLNHDAMYWYRQDPGQGLRLIYYSQIVNDFQKGDIAEGYSVSREKKESFPLTVTSAQKNPTAFYLCASSLGDRGRVDTQYFGPGTRLTVL.